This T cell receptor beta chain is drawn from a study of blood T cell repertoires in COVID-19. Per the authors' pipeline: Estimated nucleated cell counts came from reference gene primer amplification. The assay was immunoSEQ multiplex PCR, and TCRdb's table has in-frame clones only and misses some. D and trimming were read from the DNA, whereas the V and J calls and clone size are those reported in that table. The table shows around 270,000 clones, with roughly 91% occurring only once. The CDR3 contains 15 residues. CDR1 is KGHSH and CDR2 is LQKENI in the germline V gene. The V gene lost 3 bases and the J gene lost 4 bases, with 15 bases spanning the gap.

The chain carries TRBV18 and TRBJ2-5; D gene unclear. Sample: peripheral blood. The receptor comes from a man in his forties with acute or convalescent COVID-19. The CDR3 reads CASSPRYGSGETQYF. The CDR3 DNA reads TGTGCCAGCTCACCCCGGTACGGGTCCGGAGAGACCCAGTACTTC.